This is a list of T cell receptor beta chains from one sample in a study of blood T cell repertoires in COVID-19. Clones were sequenced by immunoSEQ multiplex PCR, and TCRdb holds only the in-frame ones, with some missing. The repertoire holds hundreds of thousands of clones, with approximately 90% as singletons. The sequenced material came from peripheral blood. Receptors originate from a young man with COVID-19, enrolled during active disease. The CDR3 runs from the conserved cysteine through the conserved F or W. Fields, in order: D gene, V gene, J gene, clone size, CDR3 protein, CDR3 DNA. The D gene is left open where the match is weak. Expanded clones are given a class, and other clones once, few, many or no size at all.

NA,TRBV19,TRBJ2-6,NA,CASSISGANVLTF,TGTGCCAGTAGTATTAGTGGGGCCAACGTCCTGACTTTC
NA,TRBV7-9,TRBJ2-5,NA,CASSLASSNQETQYF,TGTGCCAGCAGCTTAGCGTCGAGTAACCAAGAGACCCAGTACTTC
NA,TRBV4-1,TRBJ1-1,NA,CASRTLLIVGANTEAFF,TGCGCCAGCAGGACCCTATTAATTGTGGGCGCCAACACTGAAGCTTTCTTT
NA,TRBV7-9,TRBJ1-6,NA,CASSLGTLKSYNSPLHF,TGTGCCAGCAGCTTAGGGACACTAAAGAGCTATAATTCACCCCTCCACTTT
NA,TRBV19,TRBJ2-1,NA,CATVTTSTAYEQFF,TGTGCCACCGTCACGACTAGTACGGCCTATGAGCAGTTCTTC
TRBD1,TRBV3-1/TRBV3-2,TRBJ2-7,NA,CASSRDGTGDTLQYF,TGTGCCAGCAGCCGAGACGGGACAGGGGACACCCTCCAGTACTTC
NA,TRBV6-5,TRBJ1-3,NA,CASDRNSGNTIYF,TGTGCTTCGGACAGAAACTCTGGAAACACCATATATTTT
TRBD1,TRBV24-1,TRBJ1-2,NA,CATSDPSRGQDGYTF,TGTGCCACCAGTGATCCCTCTCGGGGACAGGATGGCTACACCTTC
TRBD2,TRBV11-2,TRBJ2-2,NA,CASSLTGGYTGELFF,TGTGCCAGCAGCTTAACGGGAGGTTACACCGGGGAGCTGTTTTTT
TRBD1,TRBV10-3,TRBJ1-5,NA,CAISESLGQGNQPQHF,TGTGCCATCAGTGAGTCGCTGGGACAGGGCAATCAGCCCCAGCATTTT
NA,TRBV5-1,TRBJ1-2,once,CASSLNERNYGYTF,TGCGCCAGCAGCTTGAACGAGCGAAACTATGGCTACACCTTC
NA,TRBV5-1,TRBJ1-2,NA,CASSFEGGSYTF,TGCGCCAGCAGCTTTGAAGGGGGAAGCTACACCTTC
NA,TRBV20-1,TRBJ1-2,NA,CSASSRHGGYGYTF,TGCAGTGCTAGTTCACGCCACGGGGGCTATGGCTACACCTTC
TRBD1,TRBV18,TRBJ1-1,NA,CASSTDRATEAFF,TGTGCCAGCTCAACAGACAGGGCCACTGAAGCTTTCTTT
TRBD1,TRBV25-1,TRBJ1-1,few,CASELLRGTTEAFF,TGTGCCAGCGAGCTCCTCAGGGGGACAACTGAAGCTTTCTTT
TRBD2,TRBV5-1,TRBJ2-2,NA,CASSRRTSGIAGELFF,TGCGCCAGCAGCCGACGGACTAGCGGGATAGCCGGGGAGCTGTTTTTT
NA,TRBV30,TRBJ2-7,NA,CAWSGASREEQYF,TGTGCCTGGAGTGGGGCCAGCCGTGAGGAGCAGTACTTC
NA,TRBV4-1,TRBJ1-3,NA,CASSQVRIPGGSGNTIYF,TGCGCCAGCAGCCAAGTAAGGATCCCTGGGGGGTCTGGAAACACCATATATTTT
TRBD1,TRBV6-5,TRBJ1-2,NA,CASSYSGQGWYGYTF,TGTGCCAGCAGTTACTCGGGACAGGGGTGGTATGGCTACACCTTC
TRBD2,TRBV3-1/TRBV3-2,TRBJ2-7,NA,CASSQATGLAGGPSSYEQYF,TGTGCCAGCAGCCAAGCTACGGGACTAGCGGGTGGACCTAGCTCCTACGAGCAGTACTTC
NA,TRBV9,TRBJ2-7,NA,CASGASPYEQYF,TGTGCTTCGGGAGCATCCCCCTACGAGCAGTACTTC
TRBD1,TRBV4-1,TRBJ2-7,NA,CASSLGTGKGAIEQYF,TGCGCCAGCAGCCTTGGGACAGGGAAAGGGGCTATCGAGCAGTACTTC
TRBD1,TRBV7-8,TRBJ1-6,NA,CASSRQTGNNSPLHF,TGTGCCAGCAGCAGACAGACAGGGAATAATTCACCCCTCCACTTT
NA,TRBV11-2,TRBJ2-5,NA,CASSPRGGRETQYF,TGTGCCAGCAGCCCGAGGGGGGGCCGGGAGACCCAGTACTTC
NA,TRBV5-1,TRBJ2-7,NA,CASRDTGDEQYF,TGCGCCAGCAGGGATACGGGTGACGAGCAGTACTTC
TRBD2,TRBV19,TRBJ2-5,NA,CASSPPGGETQYF,TGTGCCAGTAGCCCCCCGGGAGGAGAGACCCAGTACTTC
NA,TRBV6-5,TRBJ2-3,NA,CASSIHDGRGDTQYF,TGTGCCAGCAGTATTCACGACGGACGCGGGGATACGCAGTATTTT
TRBD1,TRBV5-1,TRBJ1-3,NA,CASSLQRQGFGGNTIYF,TGCGCCAGCAGCTTGCAGAGACAGGGGTTCGGTGGAAACACCATATATTTT
NA,TRBV6-5,TRBJ1-5,NA,CASNGGTGPQHF,TGTGCCAGCAATGGGGGGACGGGGCCCCAGCATTTT
TRBD1,TRBV6-5,TRBJ2-3,once,CASIDRADTQYF,TGTGCCAGCATAGACAGGGCAGATACGCAGTATTTT
NA,TRBV4-2,TRBJ1-6,NA,CASSQDPASSYNSPLHF,TGTGCCAGCAGCCAAGATCCCGCGAGCTCCTATAATTCACCCCTCCACTTT
NA,TRBV9,TRBJ1-4,NA,CASSVAPGVSEKLFF,TGTGCCAGCAGCGTAGCTCCAGGGGTTAGCGAAAAACTGTTTTTT
NA,TRBV4-1,TRBJ1-5,NA,CASSRSSGTANQPQHF,TGCGCCAGCAGCCGCTCCAGCGGCACAGCTAATCAGCCCCAGCATTTT
NA,TRBV5-1,TRBJ2-1,NA,CASSPRSGGIGNEQFF,TGCGCCAGCAGCCCCCGTAGCGGCGGGATTGGAAATGAGCAGTTCTTC
NA,TRBV19,TRBJ1-2,NA,CARRGYGYTF,TGTGCCAGAAGGGGCTATGGCTACACCTTC
NA,TRBV4-1,TRBJ1-1,NA,CASSQDPGNTEAFF,TGCGCCAGCAGCCAAGATCCCGGGAACACTGAAGCTTTCTTT
NA,TRBV7-9,TRBJ2-5,NA,CASSLQGGGETQYF,TGTGCCAGCAGCTTACAGGGAGGGGGAGAGACCCAGTACTTC
TRBD1,TRBV9,TRBJ2-3,NA,CASSEGTGYDGTDTQYF,TGTGCCAGCAGCGAGGGGACAGGGTATGACGGTACAGATACGCAGTATTTT
NA,TRBV7-9,TRBJ1-4,NA,CASSLTQQSRKEKLFF,TGTGCCAGCAGCTTAACCCAGCAGTCTAGGAAGGAAAAACTGTTTTTT
NA,TRBV11-2,TRBJ2-3,once,CASSSGTGGLADTQYF,TGTGCCAGCAGCTCCGGGACTGGGGGTCTCGCAGATACGCAGTATTTT
TRBD1,TRBV11-3,TRBJ1-2,NA,CASSLRGNVNYGYTF,TGTGCCAGCAGCCTCAGGGGGAATGTGAACTATGGCTACACCTTC
NA,TRBV10-2,TRBJ2-7,once,CASSDPGDYEQYF,TGCGCCAGCAGTGACCCAGGGGACTACGAGCAGTACTTC
NA,TRBV5-4,TRBJ2-2,NA,CASSRIDRKGTGELFF,TGTGCCAGCAGCCGCATCGACAGGAAAGGCACCGGGGAGCTGTTTTTT
TRBD1,TRBV29-1,TRBJ1-1,NA,CSVDGTGTEAFF,TGCAGCGTTGACGGGACAGGGACTGAAGCTTTCTTT
NA,TRBV5-1,TRBJ2-5,NA,CASSLAVGLGETQYF,TGCGCCAGCAGCTTGGCCGTGGGGCTTGGGGAGACCCAGTACTTC
TRBD2,TRBV5-4,TRBJ2-1,NA,CASSSGGTSGRYNEQFF,TGTGCCAGCAGCTCCGGCGGGACTAGCGGGAGATACAATGAGCAGTTCTTC
TRBD1,TRBV29-1,TRBJ2-1,NA,CSVAQGAIEQFF,TGCAGCGTAGCACAGGGGGCGATTGAGCAGTTCTTC
NA,TRBV11-3,TRBJ2-1,NA,CASSQLTDSRRNEQFF,TGTGCCAGCAGCCAGTTGACAGATTCACGCCGAAATGAGCAGTTCTTC
NA,TRBV3-1/TRBV3-2,TRBJ1-6,NA,CASSFRQNNSPLHF,TGTGCCAGCAGCTTCCGACAGAATAATTCACCCCTCCACTTT
TRBD1,TRBV15,TRBJ2-7,NA,CATSRSDTGTGTSYEQYF,TGTGCCACCAGCAGGAGTGATACCGGGACAGGGACCTCCTACGAGCAGTACTTC
TRBD1,TRBV4-1,TRBJ2-2,NA,CASSRTQGVGTGELFF,TGCGCCAGCAGCCGGACGCAGGGGGTGGGCACCGGGGAGCTGTTTTTT